This T cell receptor beta chain was sequenced in a study of cytomegalovirus exposure and HLA in healthy donors. Study as a whole: The study's early data release held roughly 91 million unique TCRs from HLA-typed donors.

This CDR3 is 14 amino acids long. Germline V gene data show CDR1 as SGHAT and CDR2 as FQNNGV. V lost 4 bases, J lost 3 bases, and 12 bases lay in between. Notes on the study in general: In a later analysis, HLA-associated beta chains showed higher expansion and lower generation probabilities than comparable chains. Both high specificity and high sensitivity reportedly marked the classifier's diagnosis of cytomegalovirus status.

Turning to this clone: Its antigen is still unknown.

The PCR employed 60 Vbeta primers together with 13 Jbeta primers. The method was immunoSEQ multiplex PCR; TCRdb's version includes in-frame clones alone and lacks a portion of them. The table shows about 94,000 clones, with about three fifths occurring only once. The gene calls are TRBV11-2 and TRBJ1-2, with TRBD1 as a possible D gene (5 bases). The receptor comes from a man aged 25-45 years in good health and CMV-seronegative. Sample: PBMCs. CDR3 protein: CASSSRTIHYGYTF. CDR3 sequence (DNA): TGTGCCAGCAGCTCCCGGACAATTCACTATGGCTACACCTTC.